This T cell receptor beta chain was sequenced for a study of cytomegalovirus exposure and HLA in healthy donors. The PCR made use of 60 Vbeta and 13 Jbeta primers. Produced via immunoSEQ multiplex PCR; TCRdb's table is partial and in-frame only. The sample yields over 80,000 clones, approximately 74% seen once. V was trimmed by 6 bases and J by 15 bases, leaving 18 bases between them. The CDR3 sequence is 12 residues long. From germline, CDR1 is MNHEY and CDR2 SVGAGI. Sequencing input: PBMCs. The chain employs TRBV6-5 and TRBJ2-1; D might be TRBD1 (6 bases). This clonotype originated in a female donor in good health and CMV-seropositive. The CDR3 DNA reads as TGTGCCAGCAGAGGGGGTAGGGTTGAACCGTTCTTC. Translated: CASRGGRVEPFF.